This TCR beta chain is from a study of T cells in Graves' hyperthyroidism and ophthalmopathy. Researchers amplified the TCR beta CDR3 regions from RNA transcripts. Using the HTBI primer set, a first-round RT-PCR was run on the TCR CDR3. Each CDR3 protein is one row after TCRdb ran MiXCR on the multiplex PCR reads. The sample has 480,000 or so distinct CDR3 sequences, 40% to 50% seen once. This clonotype was detected many times. CDR1 and CDR2 from the germline V gene are SGHVS and FQNEAQ. The V and J ends lost 3 bases and 1 base respectively, with 9 bases between them. The CDR3 consists of 14 residues. The sequence was collected from an adult woman with Graves' disease, either hyperthyroidism or ophthalmopathy (not recorded which). The sample was peripheral blood or thyroid tissue (not recorded which). The chain is built from TRBV7-8 and TRBJ2-5; D possibly uses TRBD1 or TRBD2 (5 bases each). The CDR3 nucleotides read TGTGCCAGCAGCTTCAGGGAGCCCCAAGAGACCCAGTACTTC. It translates to CASSFREPQETQYF.